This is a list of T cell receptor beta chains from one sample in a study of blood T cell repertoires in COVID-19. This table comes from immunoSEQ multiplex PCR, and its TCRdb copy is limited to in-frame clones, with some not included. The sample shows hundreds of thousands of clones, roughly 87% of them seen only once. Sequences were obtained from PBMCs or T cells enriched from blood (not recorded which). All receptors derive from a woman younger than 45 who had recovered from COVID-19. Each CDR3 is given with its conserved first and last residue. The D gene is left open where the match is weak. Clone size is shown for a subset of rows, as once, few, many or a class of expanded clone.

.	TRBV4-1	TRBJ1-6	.	CASSQDLPPRDWNSPLHF	TGCGCCAGCAGCCAAGATCTCCCCCCCCGGGACTGGAATTCACCCCTCCACTTT
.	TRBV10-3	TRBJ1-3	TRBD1	CAPQGEDRETGNTIYF	TGTGCCCCCCAGGGGGAGGACAGGGAAACTGGAAACACCATATATTTT
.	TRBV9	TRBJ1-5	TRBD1	CASSEGDRVGNQPQHF	TGTGCCAGCAGCGAGGGGGACAGGGTCGGCAATCAGCCCCAGCATTTT
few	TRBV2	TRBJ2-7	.	CASKEGGLDEQYF	TGTGCCAGCAAGGAGGGGGGGCTCGACGAGCAGTACTTC
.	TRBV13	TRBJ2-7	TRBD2	CASSLSTGGFEQYF	TGTGCCAGCAGCCTTAGTACGGGGGGATTCGAGCAGTACTTC
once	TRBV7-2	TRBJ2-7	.	CASSLEPPYEQYF	TGTGCCAGCAGCTTAGAGCCCCCCTACGAGCAGTACTTC
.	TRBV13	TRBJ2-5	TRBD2	CASSSGLAGVTIQETQYF	TGTGCCAGCAGCTCTGGACTAGCGGGGGTTACAATTCAAGAGACCCAGTACTTC
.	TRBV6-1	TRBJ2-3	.	CASSEFGGASTDTQYF	TGTGCCAGCAGTGAATTCGGCGGGGCTAGCACAGATACGCAGTATTTT
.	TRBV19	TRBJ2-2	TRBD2	CASSIAASGGVSYTGELFF	TGTGCCAGTAGTATAGCCGCTAGCGGGGGGGTTTCTTACACCGGGGAGCTGTTTTTT
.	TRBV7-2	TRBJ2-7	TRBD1	CASSTGDTPGTVHYEQYF	TGTGCCAGCAGCACAGGTGATACCCCCGGGACAGTACACTACGAGCAGTACTTC
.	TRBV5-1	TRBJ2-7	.	CASSPGGQANYEQYF	TGCGCCAGCAGCCCGGGGGGACAGGCGAACTACGAGCAGTACTTC
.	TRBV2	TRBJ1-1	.	CASMSRVMNTEAFF	TGTGCCAGCATGTCCAGGGTGATGAACACTGAAGCTTTCTTT
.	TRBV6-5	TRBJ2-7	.	CASSRYPPMAYEQYF	TGTGCCAGCAGCCGCTACCCCCCAATGGCCTACGAGCAGTACTTC
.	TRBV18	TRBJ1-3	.	CASSPISQGPGNTIYF	TGTGCCAGCTCACCAATATCTCAGGGGCCTGGAAACACCATATATTTT
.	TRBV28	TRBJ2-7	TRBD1	CASSLPGQASYEQYF	TGTGCCAGCAGTTTACCGGGACAGGCCTCCTACGAGCAGTACTTC
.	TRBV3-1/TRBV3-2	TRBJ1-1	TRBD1	CASSLRDRHTEAFF	TGTGCCAGCAGCCTAAGGGACAGACACACTGAAGCTTTCTTT
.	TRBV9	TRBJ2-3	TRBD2	CASSVELLAGGITDTQYF	TGTGCCAGCAGCGTAGAATTGTTGGCGGGGGGGATCACAGATACGCAGTATTTT
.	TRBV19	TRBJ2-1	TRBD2	CASSTLSGLAGGRIQREQFF	TGTGCCAGTAGTACACTCTCGGGACTAGCGGGGGGCCGGATACAAAGGGAGCAGTTCTTC
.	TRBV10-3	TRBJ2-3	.	CATLGQTDTQYF	TGTGCCACCCTAGGACAGACAGATACGCAGTATTTT
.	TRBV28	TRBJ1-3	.	CASSLGGNTIYF	TGTGCCAGCAGCCTCGGGGGAAACACCATATATTTT
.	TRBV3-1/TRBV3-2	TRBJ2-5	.	CASSQSPGETQYF	TGTGCCAGCAGCCAGAGCCCGGGGGAGACCCAGTACTTC
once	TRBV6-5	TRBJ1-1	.	CASTGQLNTEAFF	TGTGCCAGCACCGGACAGCTTAACACTGAAGCTTTCTTT
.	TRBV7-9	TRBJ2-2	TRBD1	CASSPGTGYTGELFF	TGTGCCAGCAGCCCCGGGACAGGGTACACCGGGGAGCTGTTTTTT
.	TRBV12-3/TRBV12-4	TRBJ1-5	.	CASSSRGQPQHF	TGTGCCAGCAGTTCCCGGGGGCAGCCCCAGCATTTT
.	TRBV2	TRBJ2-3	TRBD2	CASSDRSGGADTQYF	TGTGCCAGCAGTGATCGCAGCGGGGGGGCAGATACGCAGTATTTT
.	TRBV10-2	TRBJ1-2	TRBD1	CASSPNNDRADYGYTF	TGCGCCAGCAGCCCGAACAACGACAGGGCGGACTATGGCTACACCTTC
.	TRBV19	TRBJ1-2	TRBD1	CASSTDRASYGYTF	TGTGCCAGTAGTACCGACAGGGCGAGCTATGGCTACACCTTC
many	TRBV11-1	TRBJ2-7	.	CASSRSTGEQYF	TGTGCCAGCAGCCGTAGCACCGGCGAGCAGTACTTC
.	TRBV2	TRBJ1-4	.	CASSEDGGVRTNEKLFF	TGTGCCAGCAGTGAAGACGGGGGGGTGAGAACTAATGAAAAACTGTTTTTT
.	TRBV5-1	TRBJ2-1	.	CASMETGAYNEQFF	TGCGCCAGCATGGAGACAGGAGCCTACAATGAGCAGTTCTTC
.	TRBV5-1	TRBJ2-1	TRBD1	CASSEGQGANNEQFF	TGCGCCAGCAGCGAGGGACAGGGGGCCAACAATGAGCAGTTCTTC
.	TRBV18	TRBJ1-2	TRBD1	CASSPPDRGNYGYTF	TGTGCCAGCTCACCACCGGACAGGGGCAACTATGGCTACACCTTC
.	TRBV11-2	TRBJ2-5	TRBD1	CASSSTTGGGVETQYF	TGTGCCAGCAGCTCGACGACAGGGGGAGGAGTAGAGACCCAGTACTTC
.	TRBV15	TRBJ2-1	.	CATSRDPGQYNEQFF	TGTGCCACCAGCAGAGATCCAGGACAGTACAATGAGCAGTTCTTC
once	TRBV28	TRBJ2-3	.	CASSLGAVNTDTQYF	TGTGCCAGCAGTTTAGGAGCGGTAAACACAGATACGCAGTATTTT
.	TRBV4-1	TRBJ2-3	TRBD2	CASSQVRVGAGGTDTQYF	TGCGCCAGCAGCCAAGTCCGCGTAGGGGCGGGGGGCACCGATACGCAGTATTTT
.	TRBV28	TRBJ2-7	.	CASGGQGIEQYF	TGTGCCAGCGGGGGCCAAGGTATTGAGCAGTACTTC
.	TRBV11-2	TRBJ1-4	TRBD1	CASSRGTVNEKLFF	TGTGCCAGCAGCAGGGGGACAGTTAATGAAAAACTGTTTTTT
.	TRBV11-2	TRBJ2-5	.	CASSFKTSGETQYF	TGTGCCAGCAGCTTCAAGACATCCGGAGAGACCCAGTACTTC
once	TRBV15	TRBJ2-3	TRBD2	CATKRGLTDTQYF	TGTGCCACCAAGCGGGGGCTCACAGATACGCAGTATTTT
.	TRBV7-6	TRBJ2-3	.	CASSPKGSTSTDTQYF	TGTGCCAGCAGCCCAAAGGGGTCTACTAGCACAGATACGCAGTATTTT
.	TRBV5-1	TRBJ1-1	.	CASSLDLNTEAFF	TGCGCCAGCAGCTTGGACTTGAACACTGAAGCTTTCTTT
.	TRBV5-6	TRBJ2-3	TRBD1	CASRLQGARADTQYF	TGTGCCAGCAGATTACAGGGGGCGCGTGCAGATACGCAGTATTTT
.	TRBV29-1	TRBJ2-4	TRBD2	CSVGVGGVNIQYF	TGCAGCGTTGGTGTTGGGGGGGTAAACATTCAGTACTTC
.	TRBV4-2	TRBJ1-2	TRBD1	CASSQDRRTGDNYGYTF	TGTGCCAGCAGCCAAGATCGCCGGACAGGAGATAACTATGGCTACACCTTC
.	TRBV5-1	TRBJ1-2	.	CASSSDRSYGYTFGSDRSYGYTF	.
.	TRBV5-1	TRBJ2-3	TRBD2	CASSLESAGADTQYF	TGCGCCAGCAGCTTGGAATCAGCGGGGGCAGATACGCAGTATTTT
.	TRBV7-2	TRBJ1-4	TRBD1	CASSQGQPATNEKLFF	TGTGCCAGCAGCCAGGGACAGCCCGCAACTAATGAAAAACTGTTTTTT
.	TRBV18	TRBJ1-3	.	CASSPLTDQGSSGNTIYF	TGTGCCAGCTCACCCCTAACTGACCAGGGCTCCTCTGGAAACACCATATATTTT